This TCR beta chain was profiled in a study of monozygotic twins with inflammatory bowel disease. Whole-study results and caveats: The results supported no single strong signal or clonotype associated with IBD.

A note on this clonotype: Its target is unknown.

The authors used around 3,800 ng of total RNA per TCR library. TCRdb re-called the 5' RACE reads; every CDR3 protein appears as one record, without DNA. The repertoire shows about 380,000 distinct CDR3 sequences; the top ten hold 2% to 3%. Per the germline V gene, CDR1 is SEHNR and CDR2 is FQNEAQ (reference sequence). The CDR3 extends over 15 amino acids. Sequences were obtained from blood. The gene calls are TRBV7-9 and TRBJ2-3; TCRdb designates TRBD1, a call that cannot be tested without DNA. The TCR originated in a human donor with ulcerative colitis or Crohn's disease, or a healthy co-twin of an affected twin (not recorded which). The CDR3 reads CASSDTGKITDTQYF.